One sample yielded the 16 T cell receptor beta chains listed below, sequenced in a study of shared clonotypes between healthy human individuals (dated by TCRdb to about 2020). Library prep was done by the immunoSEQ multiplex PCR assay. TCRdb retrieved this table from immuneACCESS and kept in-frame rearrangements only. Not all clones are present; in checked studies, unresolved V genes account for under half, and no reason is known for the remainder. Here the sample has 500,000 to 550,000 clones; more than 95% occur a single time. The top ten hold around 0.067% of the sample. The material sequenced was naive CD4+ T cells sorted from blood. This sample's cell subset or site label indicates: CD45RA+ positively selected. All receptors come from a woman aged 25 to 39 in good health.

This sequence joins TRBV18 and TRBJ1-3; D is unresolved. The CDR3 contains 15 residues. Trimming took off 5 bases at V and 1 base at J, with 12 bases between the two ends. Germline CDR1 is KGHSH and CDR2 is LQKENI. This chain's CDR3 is CASSSGDWSGNTIYF. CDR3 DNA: TGTGCCAGCTCATCCGGCGACTGGTCTGGAAACACCATATATTTT.

The CDR3: CASTYLGGNQPQHF. CDR3 DNA sequence: TGTGCCAGTACCTATCTGGGAGGCAATCAGCCCCAGCATTTT. The V call is TRBV19, the J call TRBJ1-5; no firm D call. Trimming removed 7 bases from V and 2 bases from J, with 12 bases in between. CDR1 and CDR2 from the germline V gene are LNHDA and SQIVND (reference sequence). This CDR3 is built from 14 residues.

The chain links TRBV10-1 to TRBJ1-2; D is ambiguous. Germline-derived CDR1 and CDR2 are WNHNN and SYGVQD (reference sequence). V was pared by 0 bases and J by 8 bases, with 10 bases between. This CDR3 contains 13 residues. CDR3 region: CASSESTWVGYTF. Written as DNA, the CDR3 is TGCGCCAGCAGTGAGTCGACCTGGGTCGGCTACACCTTC.

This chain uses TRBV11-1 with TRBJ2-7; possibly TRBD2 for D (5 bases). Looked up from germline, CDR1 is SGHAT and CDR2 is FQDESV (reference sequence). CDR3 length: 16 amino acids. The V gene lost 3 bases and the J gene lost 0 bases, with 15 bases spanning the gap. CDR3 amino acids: CASSFASSGSSYEQYF. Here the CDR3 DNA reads TGTGCCAGCAGCTTTGCTTCCAGCGGCAGCTCCTACGAGCAGTACTTC.

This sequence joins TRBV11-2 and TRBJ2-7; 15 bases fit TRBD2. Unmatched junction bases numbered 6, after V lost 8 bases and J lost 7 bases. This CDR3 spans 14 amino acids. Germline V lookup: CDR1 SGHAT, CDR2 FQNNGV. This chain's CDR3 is CASGSGTSGREQYF. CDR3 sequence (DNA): TGTGCCAGCGGTTCCGGGACTAGCGGGAGGGAGCAGTACTTC.

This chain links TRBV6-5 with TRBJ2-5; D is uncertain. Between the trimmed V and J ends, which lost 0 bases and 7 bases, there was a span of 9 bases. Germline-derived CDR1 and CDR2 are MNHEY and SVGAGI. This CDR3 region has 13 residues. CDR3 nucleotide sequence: TGTGCCAGCAGTTACTCCACCCGAGGGACCCAGTACTTC. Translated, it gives CASSYSTRGTQYF.

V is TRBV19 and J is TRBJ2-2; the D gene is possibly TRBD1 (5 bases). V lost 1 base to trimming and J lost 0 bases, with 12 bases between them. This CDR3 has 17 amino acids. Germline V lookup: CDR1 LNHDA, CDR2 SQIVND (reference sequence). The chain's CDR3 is CASSIVGHNANTGELFF. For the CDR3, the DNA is TGTGCCAGTAGTATAGTCGGACACAACGCGAACACCGGGGAGCTGTTTTTT.

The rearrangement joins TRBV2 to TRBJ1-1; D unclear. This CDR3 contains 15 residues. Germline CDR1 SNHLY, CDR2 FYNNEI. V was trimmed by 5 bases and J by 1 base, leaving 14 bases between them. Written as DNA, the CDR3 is TGTGCCAGCAGTAGAACGGGGAATTGGAACACTGAAGCTTTCTTT. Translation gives CASSRTGNWNTEAFF. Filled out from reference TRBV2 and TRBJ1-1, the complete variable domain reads EPEVTQTPSHQVTQMGQEVILRCVPISNHLYFYWYRQILGQKVEFLVSFYNNEISEKSEIFDDQFSVERPDGSNFTLKIRSTKLEDSAMYFCASSRTGNWNTEAFFGQGTRLTVV.

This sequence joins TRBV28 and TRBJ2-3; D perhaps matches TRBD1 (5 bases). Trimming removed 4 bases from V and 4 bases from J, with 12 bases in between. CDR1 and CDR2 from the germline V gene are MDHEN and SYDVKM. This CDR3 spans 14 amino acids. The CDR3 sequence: CASSSPLGPDTQYF. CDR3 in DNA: TGTGCCAGCAGTTCTCCGTTGGGGCCAGATACGCAGTATTTT.

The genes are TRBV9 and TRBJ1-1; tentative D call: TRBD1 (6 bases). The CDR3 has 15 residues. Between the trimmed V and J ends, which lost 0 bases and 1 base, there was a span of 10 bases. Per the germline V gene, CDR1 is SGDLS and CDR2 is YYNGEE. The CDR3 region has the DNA TGTGCCAGCAGCGTAGCGGGGGCGCAGAACACTGAAGCTTTCTTT. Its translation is CASSVAGAQNTEAFF.

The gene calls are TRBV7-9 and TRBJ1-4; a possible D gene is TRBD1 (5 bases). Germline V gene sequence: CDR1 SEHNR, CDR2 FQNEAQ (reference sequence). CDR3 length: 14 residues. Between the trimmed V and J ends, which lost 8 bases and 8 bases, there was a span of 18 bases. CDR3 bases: TGTGCCAGCGGTTTCCCGCAGGGCCAAGAAAAACTGTTTTTT. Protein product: CASGFPQGQEKLFF.

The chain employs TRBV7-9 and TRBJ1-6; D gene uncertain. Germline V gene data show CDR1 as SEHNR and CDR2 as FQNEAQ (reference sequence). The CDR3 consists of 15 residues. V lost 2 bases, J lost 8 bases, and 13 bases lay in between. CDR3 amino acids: CASSLSGGKYSPLHF. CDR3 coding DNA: TGTGCCAGCAGCTTATCGGGAGGGAAATATTCACCCCTCCACTTT.

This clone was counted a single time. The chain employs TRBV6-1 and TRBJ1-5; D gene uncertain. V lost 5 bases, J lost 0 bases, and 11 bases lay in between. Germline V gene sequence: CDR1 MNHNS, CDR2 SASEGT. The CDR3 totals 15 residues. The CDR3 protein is CASSSQGNSNQPQHF. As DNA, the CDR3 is TGTGCCAGCAGTTCGCAAGGAAATAGCAATCAGCCCCAGCATTTT.

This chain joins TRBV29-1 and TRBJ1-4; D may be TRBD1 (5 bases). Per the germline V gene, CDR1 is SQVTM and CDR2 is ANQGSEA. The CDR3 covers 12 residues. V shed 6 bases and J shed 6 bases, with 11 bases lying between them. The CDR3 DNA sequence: TGCAGCGTGGCAGCGACAGATGAAAAACTGTTTTTT. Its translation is CSVAATDEKLFF.

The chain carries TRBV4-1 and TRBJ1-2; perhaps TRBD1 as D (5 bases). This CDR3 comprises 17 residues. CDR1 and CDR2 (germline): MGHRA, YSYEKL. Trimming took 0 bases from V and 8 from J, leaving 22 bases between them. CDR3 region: CASSQDITETERRGYTF. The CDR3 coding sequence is TGCGCCAGCAGCCAAGATATTACCGAGACAGAGCGTCGGGGCTACACCTTC.

CDR3 bases: TGTGCCAGCAGCTTAGGTCGGTGGGGCACAGATACGCAGTATTTT. The encoded protein is CASSLGRWGTDTQYF. The V call is TRBV11-2, the J call TRBJ2-3; D remains ambiguous. V dropped 1 base and J dropped 1 base, with 9 bases sitting between them. Germline V gene sequence: CDR1 SGHAT, CDR2 FQNNGV. The CDR3 has 15 amino acids.